A single sample is the source of the 18 T cell receptor beta chains below, sequenced in a study of beta chain features in type 1 diabetes. Regarding the study as a whole: Among all four CD4+ subsets, Type 1 diabetes patients had TCRB CDR3s that were moderately but significantly shorter.

TCRB transcripts that were expressed got sequenced, as all of the isolated RNA had been reverse transcribed. Repertoires were generated with immunoSEQ multiplex PCR, while TCRdb's copy carries only in-frame clones and drops some. Of around 710,000 clones listed, about an eighth are singletons. These receptors have no identified antigens. Sequenced material: naive CD4+ T cells from blood. Receptor source: a man between 25 and 39 years old with type 1 diabetes.

This clone showed up just a few times. The chain recombines TRBV9 with TRBJ2-2; D is unclear. CDR1 and CDR2 (germline): SGDLS, YYNGEE. The CDR3 loop spans 16 amino acids. V lost 4 bases and J 0 bases, leaving 13 bases between the germline ends. The CDR3 sequence is CASSPRTVANTGELFF. In DNA, the CDR3 is TGTGCCAGCAGCCCCCGGACGGTCGCGAACACCGGGGAGCTGTTTTTT.

This clone has just a few counts. This chain links TRBV30 with TRBJ1-5; D is undetermined. V was shortened by 4 bases and J by 10 bases, with 14 bases between the two germline ends. This CDR3 has 12 residues. CDR1 is GTSNPN and CDR2 is SVGIG in the germline V gene (reference sequence). The CDR3: CAWTVAGHPQHF. CDR3 sequence (DNA): TGTGCCTGGACCGTTGCCGGGCACCCCCAGCATTTT.

This chain links TRBV9 with TRBJ1-6, with no clear D. Trimming stripped 0 bases from V and 13 bases from J, with 11 bases between. The CDR3 contains 13 residues. The germline V gene has CDR1 SGDLS and CDR2 YYNGEE. The CDR3 region has the DNA TGTGCCAGCAGCGTAGGATTAGGAGGTCCCCTCCACTTT. Translating gives CASSVGLGGPLHF.

In this sample, this clone turned up a few times. The chain joins TRBV28 to TRBJ1-5, with TRBD1 as a possible D gene (5 bases). V lost 6 bases, J lost 5 bases, and 11 bases lay in between. The CDR3 is made up of 13 amino acids. The germline gives CDR1 MDHEN, CDR2 SYDVKM. The CDR3 nucleotides read TGTGCCAGCAGCTACGGGACGGATCAGCCCCAGCATTTT. It translates to CASSYGTDQPQHF.

The DNA of the CDR3 is TGCGCCAGCAGCCAAGATGAAGGCGGGAGCTCCTACGAGCAGTACTTC. As protein: CASSQDEGGSSYEQYF. This chain links TRBV4-3 with TRBJ2-7; the match to TRBD2 covers 7 bases. Losses at the gene ends were 0 bases for V and 0 bases for J; bases not matched to a gene: 5. This CDR3 spans 16 amino acids. Germline V CDR1 and CDR2: LGHNA, YSLEER.

Comment on this clone: Other DNA sequences in this sample translate to the same CDR3. This chain links TRBV2 with TRBJ1-2; no clear D gene. This CDR3 spans 12 amino acids. V dropped 3 bases and J dropped 4 bases, with 6 bases sitting between them. Looked up from germline, CDR1 is SNHLY and CDR2 is FYNNEI. CDR3 in amino acids: CASSDQLYGYTF. CDR3 DNA: TGTGCCAGCAGTGACCAGCTCTATGGCTACACCTTC.

A few counts support this clone. The rearrangement links TRBV10-3 to TRBJ2-6, with D unresolved. V lost 4 bases to trimming and J lost 0 bases, with 13 bases between them. From germline, CDR1 is ENHRY and CDR2 SYGVKD. The CDR3 is 17 residues long. The CDR3 region is CAISVPVTSSGANVLTF. The CDR3 region has the DNA TGTGCCATCAGTGTTCCAGTGACCTCCTCTGGGGCCAACGTCCTGACTTTC.

The J gene is TRBJ1-1, the V gene TRBV2, with 7 positions matching TRBD1. Looked up from germline, CDR1 is SNHLY and CDR2 is FYNNEI. The CDR3 runs 16 residues. V gave up 3 bases and J gave up 4 bases; unmatched junction bases: 11. Written as DNA, the CDR3 is TGTGCCAGCAGTGAGGACGTGACAGGGCGAGGCACTGAAGCTTTCTTT. Its translation: CASSEDVTGRGTEAFF.

V usage is TRBV29-1 and J usage is TRBJ1-2; 10 bases are shared with TRBD1. CDR3 size: 13 residues. Losses at the gene ends were 2 bases for V and 11 bases for J; bases not matched to a gene: 8. Germline V gene lookup returns CDR1 SQVTM and CDR2 ANQGSEA. CDR3: CSVERGQGPTYTF. The CDR3 DNA is TGCAGCGTTGAACGGGGACAGGGGCCTACTTACACCTTC.

This chain connects TRBV9 to TRBJ2-3; a weak D match, TRBD1 (5 bases). The germline CDR1 and CDR2 sequences are SGDLS and YYNGEE. Trimming shortened V by 0 bases and J by 0 bases, and 8 bases separated the two germline ends. The CDR3 has 15 amino acids. This chain's CDR3 is CASSVEGRSTDTQYF. In DNA form, the CDR3 reads TGTGCCAGCAGCGTAGAGGGGCGTAGCACAGATACGCAGTATTTT.

The chain employs TRBV5-1 and TRBJ1-5; D not resolved. The CDR3 totals 14 residues. V was shortened by 0 bases and J by 5 bases, with 9 bases between the two germline ends. Germline V gene data show CDR1 as SGHRS and CDR2 as YFSETQ. CDR3 coding DNA: TGCGCCAGCAGCTTGGGAGGGTTGGATCAGCCCCAGCATTTT. Its protein is CASSLGGLDQPQHF.

The CDR3: CASSSLDSSYGYTF. The DNA of the CDR3 is TGTGCCAGTAGTTCACTCGACAGCTCCTATGGCTACACCTTC. The gene calls are TRBV19 and TRBJ1-2; a weak D match, TRBD1 (5 bases). Trimming removed 5 bases from V and 4 bases from J, with 14 bases in between. Germline V gene data show CDR1 as LNHDA and CDR2 as SQIVND (reference sequence). This CDR3 is built from 14 residues.

The chain uses TRBV19 and TRBJ2-1, with a possible D match to TRBD1 (7 bases). The ends were cut back, 6 bases at V and 3 bases at J, with 18 bases in the middle. The CDR3 has 16 amino acids. The V gene's germline CDR1 is LNHDA and CDR2 SQIVND (reference sequence). CDR3 in amino acids: CASRKRGTERYNEQFF. CDR3 bases: TGTGCCAGTAGAAAGCGCGGGACAGAACGCTACAATGAGCAGTTCTTC.

This chain joins TRBV30 and TRBJ1-3; TRBD1 is a possible D gene (5 bases). CDR1 is GTSNPN, CDR2 SVGIG, per germline (reference sequence). With 7 bases removed from V and 0 bases from J, the gap between germline ends came to 13 bases. The CDR3 has 14 amino acids. Here the CDR3 reads CAFSTATSGNTIYF. The CDR3 coding sequence is TGTGCCTTTTCGACAGCGACCTCTGGAAACACCATATATTTT.

This clone was detected only a few times. The rearrangement uses TRBV28 and TRBJ2-7, with D unresolved. The germline gives CDR1 MDHEN, CDR2 SYDVKM. Deletions cut 3 bases from V and 2 bases from J, with 11 bases between. This CDR3 has 14 amino acids. The CDR3 coding sequence is TGTGCCAGCAGTTTCGCGGCCGTCGCCTACGAGCAGTACTTC. Amino acids: CASSFAAVAYEQYF.

This clone was detected a few times. The rearrangement joins TRBV19 to TRBJ2-7; maybe TRBD1 (9 bases). The CDR3 is 13 residues long. The germline V gene encodes CDR1 LNHDA and CDR2 SQIVND (reference sequence). Between the trimmed V and J ends, which lost 3 bases and 12 bases, there was a span of 18 bases. CDR3 in amino acids: CASSILGQGTRYF. The CDR3 nucleotides are TGTGCCAGTAGTATCCTCGGACAGGGGACTAGGTACTTC.

A few counts support this clone. The rearrangement uses TRBV7-2 and TRBJ2-7; D gene uncertain. The germline CDR1 and CDR2 sequences are SGHTA and FQGNSA. The CDR3 is made up of 15 amino acids. Trimming took 1 base from V and 3 from J, leaving 13 bases between them. The DNA of the CDR3 is TGTGCCAGCAGCTTAGGTCCGGCAGGTCTCTACGAGCAGTACTTC. It translates to CASSLGPAGLYEQYF.

This clone has a handful of counts. The V call is TRBV29-1, the J call TRBJ1-2, with a tentative D call TRBD1 (5 bases). The CDR3 covers 14 residues. Germline V CDR1 and CDR2: SQVTM, ANQGSEA. The V gene lost 0 bases and the J gene lost 2 bases, with 10 bases spanning the gap. The CDR3 bases are TGCAGCGTTGAAGATCCGGGGCACAACTATGGCTACACCTTC. It codes for CSVEDPGHNYGYTF.